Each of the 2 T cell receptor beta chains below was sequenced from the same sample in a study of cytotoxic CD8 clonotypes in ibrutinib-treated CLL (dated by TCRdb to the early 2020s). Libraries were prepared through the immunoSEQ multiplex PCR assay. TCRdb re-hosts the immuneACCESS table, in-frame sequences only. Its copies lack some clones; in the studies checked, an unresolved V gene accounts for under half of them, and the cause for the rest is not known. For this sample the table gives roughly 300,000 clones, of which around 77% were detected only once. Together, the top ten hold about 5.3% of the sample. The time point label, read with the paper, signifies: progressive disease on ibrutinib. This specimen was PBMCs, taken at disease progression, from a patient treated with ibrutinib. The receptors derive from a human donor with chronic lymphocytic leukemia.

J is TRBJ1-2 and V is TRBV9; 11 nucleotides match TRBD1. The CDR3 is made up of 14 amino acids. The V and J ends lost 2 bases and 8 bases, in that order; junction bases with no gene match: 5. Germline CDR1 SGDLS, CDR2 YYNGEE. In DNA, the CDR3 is TGTGCCAGCAGCGTCGGACAGGGGGCACAGGGCTACACCTTC. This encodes CASSVGQGAQGYTF.

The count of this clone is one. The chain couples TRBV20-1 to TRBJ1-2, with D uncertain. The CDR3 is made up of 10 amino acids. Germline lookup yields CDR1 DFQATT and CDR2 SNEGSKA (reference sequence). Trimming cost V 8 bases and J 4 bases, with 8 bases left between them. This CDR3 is CSPGRYGYTF. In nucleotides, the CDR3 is TGCAGTCCTGGGCGCTATGGCTACACCTTC.